This T cell receptor beta chain was obtained from a study of molecular identifiers for immune sequencing clone quantification. Study outcomes and limitations: Naive cells had under 1% of molecules in clones above 20 RNA copies, effectors over 99%. Highly expanded clone sizes could be underestimated through barcode sharing by identical TCR molecules.

The germline CDR1 and CDR2 sequences are DFQATT and SNEGSKA (reference sequence). The V end was cut by 0 bases, the J end by 0 bases, with 10 bases between. This CDR3 comprises 15 residues. This clonotype has a count of ten or more. What it recognizes is unknown. TCRdb passed the PCR reads through MiXCR, listing each CDR3 protein once. The data show 70,000 to 95,000 distinct CDR3 sequences, roughly 20% seen once. The receptor was isolated from a human donor in good health. Some libraries in this study had Jurkat cell RNA spiked in. Sequencing was performed on naive CD8+ T cells from blood, with Jurkat cell RNA spiked in. As for subset: FACS-sorted CD8+CD4-CCR7+CD45RA+ naive T cells. The V and J genes are TRBV20-1 and TRBJ2-3; a possible D gene is TRBD2 (6 bases). This CDR3 reads CSARDPGLSTDTQYF. The CDR3 DNA is TGCAGTGCTAGAGATCCCGGACTAAGCACAGATACGCAGTATTTT.